The entry below describes one T cell receptor beta chain. The specificity of this receptor is unknown. The record has no base qualities; no much larger clone is one base away. The library was made by multiplex PCR. The instrument given in TCRdb is Illumina HiSeq 4000. CDR3 regions were amplified by Arm-PCR with iRepertoire HTBI primers to construct TCR beta libraries. Before sequencing, the PCR products went through gel purification. The authors processed their data as follows. Across samples, 62 TRBV and 12 to 15 TRBJ segments were identified and used for gene usage analysis of CDR3 amino acid clonotypes. COPE and FqMerger were used to merge the filtered high-quality paired reads into contigs. BLAST was used to align contigs to IMGT TRBV, TRBD and TRBJ reference genes, with CDR3 defined following IMGT. Any clonotype with a frequency above 0.1% was counted as a highly expanded clone. Shannon entropy served as the measure of repertoire diversity, while the Gini coefficient captured V-J evenness. Clonotypes shared by more than one individual were considered public. Using fastp trimming at Q25 and MiXCR clonotype assembly, TCRdb reanalyzed the public sequencing data and kept in-frame beta chains. Rows with one shared CDR3 protein collapse into an entry with the most common genes and DNA. For this entry, the V and J calls and clone size follow TCRdb and not the study's own pipeline. This sample gives about 500,000 distinct CDR3 sequences in total; about 11% of them show up just once. Roughly 8.9% of the sample comes from the top ten.

This specimen comes from a study of regulatory T cells in long-lasting Graves disease (dated by TCRdb to about 2021). Context from the whole study: Newly diagnosed Graves' disease patients had taken antithyroid drugs for less than 3 months. Patients with persistent Graves' disease were compared with patients with newly diagnosed Graves' disease using TCR sequencing and RNA sequencing of peripheral blood. The study was registered as a clinical trial and conducted in China. A total of around 35 samples underwent TCR sequencing, from some 13 patients with persistent Graves' disease and approximately 20 patients with newly diagnosed Graves' disease.

The time point label, as the study defines it: newly diagnosed GD, antithyroid drugs for less than 3 months. RNA was extracted from PBMCs in TRIzol for both TCR sequencing and RNA sequencing. The diagnosis of Graves' disease followed American Thyroid Association guidelines. Patients for the study were recruited at an endocrinology department in Xi'an, China. Each patient gave roughly 8.4 milliliters of peripheral blood, collected in an EDTA anticoagulant tube. Ficoll Paque Plus density gradient separation was used to isolate PBMCs, and no additional T cell sorting was done. An Agilent 2100 Bioanalyzer and agarose gel were used to check RNA quality, while a NanoDrop 2000 measured RNA concentration. Study-level results and caveats: Only the TCR beta chain was sequenced and analyzed. Persistent disease showed preferential use of TRBV28, TRBJ1-2 and TRBJ2-5, whereas newly diagnosed disease favored TRBV20-1 and TRBJ2-1. The small sample size was acknowledged by the authors as a limitation that may reduce accuracy. Patients with persistent disease shared more public clonotypes (about 2,500) than newly diagnosed patients did (approximately 970). Compared with newly diagnosed patients, patients with persistent Graves' disease had lower TCR Shannon entropy and fewer highly expanded clones, which suggests clonal expansion. Peripheral blood alone was examined, since thyroid tissue, which constituted the primary lesion, could not be accessed.

From the germline V gene, CDR1 is SGHRS and CDR2 is YFSETQ. From the cysteine through the phenylalanine, the CDR3 covers 13 amino acids. Only the CDR3 part of the read is kept: 39 bases, read in frame from the first base. The V end loses 1 base and the J end loses 10 bases, and a stretch of 11 bases separates them. These sequences were also reported in another study, on T cells in Graves' hyperthyroidism and ophthalmopathy. As the second publication notes: Stable Graves' hyperthyroidism was defined as the absence of progression to ophthalmopathy over 18 months of follow-up. The hyperthyroidism patients were between 18 and 65 years old and newly diagnosed, with a disease duration of less than 2 months. Patients with uncontrolled infections, other autoimmune diseases, pregnancy or lactation were excluded. Diagnoses relied on clinical symptoms, serum thyroxine and TRAb, thyroid ultrasound and orbital computed tomography. For the first round of RT-PCR on the TCR CDR3, the HTBI primer set was used together with the Qiagen OneStep RT-PCR kit. Most expanded thyroid clonotypes (frequency above 0.001) were also detected in blood, suggesting blood repertoires may reflect thyroid immune responses. In cross-validation, a model built on a 13 V-J signature told ophthalmopathy apart from stable hyperthyroidism with about 90% sensitivity and roughly 81% specificity, and in testing the same model reached 80%/75%. In validation, the model predicted progression to ophthalmopathy with approximately 71% sensitivity and less than 80% specificity, a median of about 6 months before onset. To identify TCR V-J signatures that set the groups apart, the researchers used a discovery cohort of 100 patients, made up of 40 to 45 with Graves' ophthalmopathy and about 60 with stable Graves' hyperthyroidism. Prospective prediction of ophthalmopathy was tested in an independent validation cohort consisting of some 19 hyperthyroidism patients and around 16 patients who later progressed to ophthalmopathy. For training and testing, the 100 or so patients in the discovery cohort were randomly divided in a 7:3 ratio. Thyroid tissue and blood T-cell repertoires from roughly six Graves' hyperthyroidism patients were also compared in the study. After sampling, hyperthyroidism patients received methimazole starting at 30 mg daily, and ophthalmopathy patients received high-dose intravenous methylprednisolone. Libraries were constructed in a second round of multiplex PCR, after which size selection and purification were performed. Paired-end sequencing of the libraries was performed with 100 bp reads on an Illumina HiSeq2000. Raw data were processed with SOAPnuke, discarding reads with adapters, uncalled bases, mean Phred below 15, or no exact constant-primer or identifier match. COPE v1.2.5 was used to merge high-quality paired reads, and clonotypes were defined as unique nucleotide sequences. MiTCR v1.1 was used to align clonotypes to the IMGT TRBV, TRBD and TRBJ reference segments. Analysis was restricted to V-J combinations with a frequency above 0.0001, which covered approximately 99% of repertoires. The TCS score was defined as the ratio of F50 (clonal expansion) to E x V (chaos), calculated using BLOSUM62-based TCRdist between CDR3 peptides within each V-J. Welch's t-statistics and random forest reduced several hundred V-J features to 10 to 15, which were used in a naive Bayes classifier (R e1071). No statistical method was used to set the sample size in advance, and investigators knew the group allocation. TCR Vbeta CDR3 sequencing of some 140 peripheral blood samples (more than 40 ophthalmopathy, 75 to 85 hyperthyroidism and roughly 17 progressor patients) is reported in the paper.

The sequence is built from TRBV5-1 and TRBJ2-2; the D gene is perhaps TRBD1 or TRBD2, each of them matching over 5 bases. This TCR derives from a woman aged 25 to 39 with Graves disease. Donor details come from another sample of the same person, matched by shared clones. The sequences come from peripheral blood mononuclear cells (PBMCs), collected at new diagnosis, from a patient treated with antithyroid drugs. DNA sequence: TGCGCCAGCAGCTTGTGGGGGTACAAGGAGCTGTTTTTT. Its amino acids are CASSLWGYKELFF.